What follows are 12 T cell receptor beta chains derived from one specimen sequenced in a study of blood T cell repertoires in COVID-19. This table comes from immunoSEQ multiplex PCR, and its TCRdb copy is limited to in-frame clones, with some not included. In the table there are 140,000 to 150,000 clones, 85% of which are singletons. Material for sequencing was PBMCs or T cells enriched from blood (not recorded which). These receptors originate from a woman aged 40 to 50 who had recovered from COVID-19.

The rearrangement links TRBV6-2 or TRBV6-3 to TRBJ1-1; D unresolved. Trimming took 5 bases from V and 7 from J, leaving 11 bases between them. The CDR3 totals 12 residues. From germline, CDR1 is MNHEY and CDR2 SVGEGT. This chain's CDR3 is CASSTDGIEAFF. As DNA, the CDR3 is TGTGCCAGCAGTACGGACGGGATTGAAGCTTTCTTT.

The chain recombines TRBV7-9 with TRBJ2-1; 11 bases agree with TRBD2. The CDR3 sequence is 16 residues long. After removal of 5 bases from V and 7 bases from J, the junction contained 10 bases not matched to a gene. Germline-derived CDR1 and CDR2 are SEHNR and FQNEAQ (reference sequence). CDR3 residues: CASSLAVLAGVNEQFF. As DNA, the CDR3 is TGTGCCAGCAGCCTCGCAGTACTAGCGGGAGTTAATGAGCAGTTCTTC.

The chain uses TRBV28 and TRBJ1-1; 7 bases match TRBD1. Losses at the gene ends were 5 bases for V and 0 bases for J; bases not matched to a gene: 18. CDR3 length: 19 amino acids. Germline loops: CDR1 MDHEN, CDR2 SYDVKM. As DNA, the CDR3 is TGTGCCAGCAGTCCGTTCAACCGGGACAGCTATCTCATGAACACTGAAGCTTTCTTT. Protein sequence: CASSPFNRDSYLMNTEAFF.

This chain connects TRBV19 to TRBJ1-5, with 7 bases lining up with TRBD1. The CDR3 has 16 residues. The J segment lost 4 bases and the V segment lost 4 bases, leaving 10 bases of the junction unmatched. Per germline, CDR1 LNHDA and CDR2 SQIVND (reference sequence). DNA of the CDR3: TGTGCCAGTAGTACTAACCGACAGGGCGGGAATCAGCCCCAGCATTTT. Its protein product is CASSTNRQGGNQPQHF. The whole variable domain, remainder taken from reference TRBV19 and TRBJ1-5, is DGGITQSPKYLFRKEGQNVTLSCEQNLNHDAMYWYRQDPGQGLRLIYYSQIVNDFQKGDIAEGYSVSREKKESFPLTVTSAQKNPTAFYLCASSTNRQGGNQPQHFGDGTRLSIL.

This chain connects TRBV11-2 to TRBJ2-1; 10 bases map to TRBD2. This CDR3 contains 17 residues. J lost 4 bases, V lost 5 bases, and 11 bases had no gene match. CDR1 and CDR2 from the germline V gene are SGHAT and FQNNGV. The CDR3 DNA follows: TGTGCCAGCAGCCCCCTAGCGGGGGACACCCGGTACAATGAGCAGTTCTTC. Translated: CASSPLAGDTRYNEQFF.

The chain links TRBV4-1 to TRBJ1-6; no clear D. Trimming pared 4 bases from V and 3 bases from J, leaving 10 bases between. Germline CDR1 is MGHRA and CDR2 is YSYEKL. This CDR3 contains 15 residues. The CDR3 sequence is CASSRGSFYNSPLHF. For the CDR3, the DNA is TGCGCCAGCAGCCGCGGGAGCTTCTATAATTCACCCCTCCACTTT.

The V call is TRBV28, the J call TRBJ2-1; TRBD1 might be the D (5 bases). Between the trimmed V and J ends, which lost 5 bases and 11 bases, there was a span of 13 bases. Per germline, CDR1 MDHEN and CDR2 SYDVKM. The CDR3 is 12 residues long. The CDR3 DNA follows: TGTGCCAGCAGTCCGACGACAGCGCAGCAGTTCTTC. It yields the protein CASSPTTAQQFF.

The genes are TRBV6-5 and TRBJ1-6, with TRBD1 matching 10 bases. Germline V gives CDR1 MNHEY, CDR2 SVGAGI. Losses at the gene ends were 11 bases for V and 10 bases for J; bases not matched to a gene: 5. The CDR3 length is 12 residues. CDR3 DNA: TGTGCCGGGGGACAGGGGAAATCACCCCTCCACTTT. Its protein is CAGGQGKSPLHF.

This clone occurred a few times. The chain combines TRBV6-5 with TRBJ1-1; no definite D call. Per germline, CDR1 MNHEY and CDR2 SVGAGI. Between the trimmed V and J ends, which lost 7 bases and 0 bases, there was a span of 12 bases. This CDR3 comprises 14 residues. The CDR3, as DNA: TGTGCCAGCAATCCCGGGAGGATGAACACTGAAGCTTTCTTT. Its translation: CASNPGRMNTEAFF.

The chain carries TRBV11-3 and TRBJ2-2; maybe TRBD1 (6 bases). The V and J ends lost 0 bases and 2 bases respectively, with 16 bases between them. This CDR3 has 18 residues. Germline V gives CDR1 SGHNT, CDR2 YENEEA. Here the CDR3 reads CASSLDQHGTPNTGELFF. The CDR3 DNA follows: TGTGCCAGCAGCTTAGACCAGCACGGGACACCTAACACCGGGGAGCTGTTTTTT.

The genes are TRBV5-6 and TRBJ1-6; the D is unclear. This CDR3 contains 13 residues. Trimming took off 5 bases at V and 7 bases at J, with 10 bases between the two ends. Looked up from germline, CDR1 is SGHDT and CDR2 is YYEEEE. The CDR3 spells CASSSGGNSPLHF. In DNA, the CDR3 is TGTGCCAGCAGTTCGGGTGGGAATTCACCCCTCCACTTT.

The J gene is TRBJ2-6, the V gene TRBV4-2; TRBD1 is a possible D gene (6 bases). V was trimmed by 3 bases and J by 0 bases, leaving 15 bases between them. CDR1 LGHNA and CDR2 YNFKEQ come from the germline V gene. There are 18 residues in the CDR3. CDR3 protein: CASSHPVSGDSGANVLTF. In DNA, the CDR3 is TGTGCCAGCAGCCATCCGGTATCAGGGGACTCTGGGGCCAACGTCCTGACTTTC.